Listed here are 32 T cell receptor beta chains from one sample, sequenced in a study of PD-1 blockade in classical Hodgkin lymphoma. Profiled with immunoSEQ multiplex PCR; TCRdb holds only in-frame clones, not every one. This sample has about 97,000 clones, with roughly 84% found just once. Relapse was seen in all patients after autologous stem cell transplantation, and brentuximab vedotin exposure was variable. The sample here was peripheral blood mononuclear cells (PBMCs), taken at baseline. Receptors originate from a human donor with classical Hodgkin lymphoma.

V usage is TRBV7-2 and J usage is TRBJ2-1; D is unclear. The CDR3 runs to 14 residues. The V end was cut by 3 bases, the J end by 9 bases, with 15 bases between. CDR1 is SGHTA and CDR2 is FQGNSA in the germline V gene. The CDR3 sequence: CASSLDEAYGEQFF. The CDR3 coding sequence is TGTGCCAGCAGCTTGGACGAGGCGTACGGTGAGCAGTTCTTC.

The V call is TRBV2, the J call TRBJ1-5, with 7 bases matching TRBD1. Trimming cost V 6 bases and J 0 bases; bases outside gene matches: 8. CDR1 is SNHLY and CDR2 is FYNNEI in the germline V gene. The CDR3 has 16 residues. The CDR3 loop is CASSQTGINSNQPQHF. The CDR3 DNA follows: TGTGCCAGCAGCCAGACAGGGATCAATAGCAATCAGCCCCAGCATTTT.

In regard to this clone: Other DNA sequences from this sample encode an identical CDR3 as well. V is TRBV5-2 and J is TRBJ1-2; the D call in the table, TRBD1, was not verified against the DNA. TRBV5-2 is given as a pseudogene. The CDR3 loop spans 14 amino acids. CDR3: CASSPTGGRDGYTF. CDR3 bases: TGTGCCAGCAGCCCAACAGGGGGCCGGGATGGCTACACCTTC.

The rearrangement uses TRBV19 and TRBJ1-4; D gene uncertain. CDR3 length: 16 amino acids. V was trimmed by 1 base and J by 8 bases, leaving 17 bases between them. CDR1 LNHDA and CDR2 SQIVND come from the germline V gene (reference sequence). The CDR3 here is CASSIGFDLGGEKLFF. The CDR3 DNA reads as TGTGCCAGTAGTATAGGTTTCGACCTCGGAGGGGAAAAACTGTTTTTT.

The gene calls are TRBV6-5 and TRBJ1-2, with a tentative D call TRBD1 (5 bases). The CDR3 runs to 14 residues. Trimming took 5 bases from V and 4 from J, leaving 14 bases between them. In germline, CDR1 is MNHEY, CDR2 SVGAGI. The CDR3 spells CASSPQGWGYGYTF. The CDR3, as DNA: TGTGCCAGCAGTCCCCAGGGTTGGGGCTATGGCTACACCTTC.

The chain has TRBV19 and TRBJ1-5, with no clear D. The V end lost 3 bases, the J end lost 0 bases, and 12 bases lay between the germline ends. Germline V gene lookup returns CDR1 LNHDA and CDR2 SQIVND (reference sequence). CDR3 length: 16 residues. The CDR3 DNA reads TGTGCCAGTAGTATCGCTGGGAGCCATAGCAATCAGCCCCAGCATTTT. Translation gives CASSIAGSHSNQPQHF.

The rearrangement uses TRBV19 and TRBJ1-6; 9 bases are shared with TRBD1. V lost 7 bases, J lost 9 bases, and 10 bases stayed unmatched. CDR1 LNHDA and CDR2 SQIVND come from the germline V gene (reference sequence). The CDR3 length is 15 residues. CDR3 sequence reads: CASTAFGQGTSPLHF. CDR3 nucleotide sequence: TGTGCCAGTACCGCGTTTGGACAGGGGACTTCACCCCTCCACTTT.

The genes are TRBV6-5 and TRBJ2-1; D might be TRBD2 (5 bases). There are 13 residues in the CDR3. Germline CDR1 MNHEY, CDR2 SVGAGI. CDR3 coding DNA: TGTGCAACTGCGAGCGGCTCCTACAATGAGCAGTTCTTC. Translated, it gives CATASGSYNEQFF.

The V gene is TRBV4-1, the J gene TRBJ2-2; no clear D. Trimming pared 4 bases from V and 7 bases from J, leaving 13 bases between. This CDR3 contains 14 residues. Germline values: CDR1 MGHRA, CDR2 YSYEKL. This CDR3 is CASSPPTGYGELFF. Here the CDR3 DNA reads TGCGCCAGCAGCCCCCCGACGGGTTACGGGGAGCTGTTTTTT.

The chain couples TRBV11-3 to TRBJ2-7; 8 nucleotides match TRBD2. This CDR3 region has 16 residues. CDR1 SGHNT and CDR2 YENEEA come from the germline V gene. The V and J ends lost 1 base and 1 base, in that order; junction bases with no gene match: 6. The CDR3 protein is CASSLAPGTSSYEQYF. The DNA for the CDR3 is TGTGCCAGCAGCTTAGCCCCCGGGACTAGTTCCTACGAGCAGTACTTC.

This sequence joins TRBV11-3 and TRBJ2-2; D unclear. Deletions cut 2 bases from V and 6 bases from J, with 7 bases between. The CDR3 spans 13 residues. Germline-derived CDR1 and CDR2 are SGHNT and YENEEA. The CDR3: CASSLFLAGELFF. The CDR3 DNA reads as TGTGCCAGCAGCTTATTTTTGGCCGGGGAGCTGTTTTTT. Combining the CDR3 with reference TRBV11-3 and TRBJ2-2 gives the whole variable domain EAGVVQSPRYKIIEKKQPVAFWCNPISGHNTLYWYLQNLGQGPELLIRYENEEAVDDSQLPKDRFSAERLKGVDSTLKIQPAELGDSAVYLCASSLFLAGELFFGEGSRLTVL.

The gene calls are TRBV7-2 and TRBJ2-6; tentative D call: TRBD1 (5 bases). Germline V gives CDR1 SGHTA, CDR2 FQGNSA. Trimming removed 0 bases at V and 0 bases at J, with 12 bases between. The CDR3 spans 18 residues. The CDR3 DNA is TGTGCCAGCAGCTTAGCGGCATCAGGACACTCTGGGGCCAACGTCCTGACTTTC. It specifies CASSLAASGHSGANVLTF.

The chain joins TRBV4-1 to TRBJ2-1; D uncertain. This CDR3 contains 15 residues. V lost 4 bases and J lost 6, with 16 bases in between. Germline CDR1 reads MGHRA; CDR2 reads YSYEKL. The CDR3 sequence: CASSRPGPPGNEQFF. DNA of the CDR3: TGCGCCAGCAGCCGGCCGGGCCCCCCCGGCAATGAGCAGTTCTTC.

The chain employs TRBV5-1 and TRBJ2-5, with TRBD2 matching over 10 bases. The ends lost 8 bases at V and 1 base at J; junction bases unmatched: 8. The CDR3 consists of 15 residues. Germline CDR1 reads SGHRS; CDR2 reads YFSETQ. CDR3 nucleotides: TGCGCCAGTACAGGACTAGCGGCTACCCAAGAGACCCAGTACTTC. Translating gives CASTGLAATQETQYF. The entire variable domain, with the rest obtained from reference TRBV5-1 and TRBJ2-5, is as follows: KAGVTQTPRYLIKTRGQQVTLSCSPISGHRSVSWYQQTPGQGLQFLFEYFSETQRNKGNFPGRFSGRQFSNSRSEMNVSTLELGDSALYLCASTGLAATQETQYFGPGTRLLVL.

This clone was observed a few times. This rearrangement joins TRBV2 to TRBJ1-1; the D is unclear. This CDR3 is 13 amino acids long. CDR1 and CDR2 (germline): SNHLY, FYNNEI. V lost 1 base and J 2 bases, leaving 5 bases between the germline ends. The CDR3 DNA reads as TGTGCCAGCAGTGAAGAATTCAACACTGAAGCTTTCTTT. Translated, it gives CASSEEFNTEAFF.

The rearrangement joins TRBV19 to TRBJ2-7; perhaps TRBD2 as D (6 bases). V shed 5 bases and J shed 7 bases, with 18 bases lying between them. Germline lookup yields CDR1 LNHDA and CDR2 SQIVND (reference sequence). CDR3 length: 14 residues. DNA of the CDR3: TGTGCCAGTAGTGCGGGACTCCTAACGAGGGAGCAGTACTTC. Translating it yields CASSAGLLTREQYF.

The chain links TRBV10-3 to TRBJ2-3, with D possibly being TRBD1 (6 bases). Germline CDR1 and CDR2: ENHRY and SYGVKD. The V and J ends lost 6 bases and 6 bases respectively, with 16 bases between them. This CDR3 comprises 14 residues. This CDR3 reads CAIRPGDKGDTQYF. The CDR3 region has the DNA TGTGCCATCAGGCCAGGGGACAAAGGGGATACGCAGTATTTT.

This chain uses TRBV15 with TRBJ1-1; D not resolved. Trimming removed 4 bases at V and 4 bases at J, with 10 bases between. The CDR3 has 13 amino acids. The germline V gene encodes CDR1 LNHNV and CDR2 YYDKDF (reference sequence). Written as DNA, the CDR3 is TGTGCCACCAGCATCCCGGTAGGCACTGAAGCTTTCTTT. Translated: CATSIPVGTEAFF.

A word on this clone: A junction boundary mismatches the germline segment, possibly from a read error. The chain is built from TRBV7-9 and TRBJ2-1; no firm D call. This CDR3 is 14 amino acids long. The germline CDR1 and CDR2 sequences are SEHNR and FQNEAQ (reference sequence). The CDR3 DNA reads TGTGCCAGCAGCTTAGGAGGAACCTACAGTGAGCAGTTCTTC. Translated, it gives CASSLGGTYSEQFF.

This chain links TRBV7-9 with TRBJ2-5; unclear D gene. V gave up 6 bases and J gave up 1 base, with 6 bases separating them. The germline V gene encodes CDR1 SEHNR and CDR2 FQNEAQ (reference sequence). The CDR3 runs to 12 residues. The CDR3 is CASRGSQETQYF. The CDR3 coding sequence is TGTGCCAGCAGAGGTAGCCAAGAGACCCAGTACTTC. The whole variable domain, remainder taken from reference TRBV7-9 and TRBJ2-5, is DTGVSQNPRHKITKRGQNVTFRCDPISEHNRLYWYRQTLGQGPEFLTYFQNEAQLEKSRLLSDRFSAERPKGSFSTLEIQRTEQGDSAMYLCASRGSQETQYFGPGTRLLVL.

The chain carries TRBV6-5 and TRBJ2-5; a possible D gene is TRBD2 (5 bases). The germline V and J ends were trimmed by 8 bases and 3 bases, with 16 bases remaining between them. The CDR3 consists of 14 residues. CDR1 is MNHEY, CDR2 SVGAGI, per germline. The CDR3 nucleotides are TGTGCCAGCGGCGAGGCGACGGGGAAAGAGACCCAGTACTTC. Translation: CASGEATGKETQYF.

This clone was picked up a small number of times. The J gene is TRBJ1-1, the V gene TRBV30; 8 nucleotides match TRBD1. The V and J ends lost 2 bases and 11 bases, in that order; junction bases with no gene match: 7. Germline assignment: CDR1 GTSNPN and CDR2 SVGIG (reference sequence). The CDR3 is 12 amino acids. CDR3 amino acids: CAWSMGQAGAFF. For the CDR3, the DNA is TGTGCCTGGAGTATGGGACAGGCTGGGGCTTTCTTT. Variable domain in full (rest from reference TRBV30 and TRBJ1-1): SQTIHQWPATLVQPVGSPLSLECTVEGTSNPNLYWYRQAAGRGLQLLFYSVGIGQISSEVPQNLSASRPQDRQFILSSKKLLLSDSGFYLCAWSMGQAGAFFGQGTRLTVV.

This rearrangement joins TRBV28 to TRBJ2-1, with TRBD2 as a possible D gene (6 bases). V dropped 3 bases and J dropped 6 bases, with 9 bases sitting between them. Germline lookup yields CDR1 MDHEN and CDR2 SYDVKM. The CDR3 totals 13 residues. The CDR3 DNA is TGTGCCAGCAGTTTTTCCGGGGGCAATGAGCAGTTCTTC. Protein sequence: CASSFSGGNEQFF.

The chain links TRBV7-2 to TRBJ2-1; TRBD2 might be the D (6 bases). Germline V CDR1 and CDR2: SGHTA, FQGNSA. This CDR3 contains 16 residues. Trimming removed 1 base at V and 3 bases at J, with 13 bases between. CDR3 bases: TGTGCCAGCAGCTTAGAGGTGGGAGGTGGCTACAATGAGCAGTTCTTC. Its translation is CASSLEVGGGYNEQFF. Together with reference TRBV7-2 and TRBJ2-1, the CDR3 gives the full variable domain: GAGVSQSPSNKVTEKGKDVELRCDPISGHTALYWYRQSLGQGLEFLIYFQGNSAPDKSGLPSDRFSAERTGGSVSTLTIQRTQQEDSAVYLCASSLEVGGGYNEQFFGPGTRLTVL.

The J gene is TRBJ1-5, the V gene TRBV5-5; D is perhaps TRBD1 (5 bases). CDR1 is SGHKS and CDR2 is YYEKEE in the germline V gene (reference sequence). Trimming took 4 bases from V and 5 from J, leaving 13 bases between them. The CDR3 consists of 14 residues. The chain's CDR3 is CASSPNGGHQPQHF. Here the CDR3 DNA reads TGTGCCAGCAGCCCAAACGGGGGTCATCAGCCCCAGCATTTT.

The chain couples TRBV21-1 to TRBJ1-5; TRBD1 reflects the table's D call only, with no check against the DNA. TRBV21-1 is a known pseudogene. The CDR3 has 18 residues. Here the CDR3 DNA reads TGTGCCAGGGGCAGGGGGCCAGAAGCCAACGATAGCAATCAGCCCCAGCATTTT. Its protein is CARGRGPEANDSNQPQHF.

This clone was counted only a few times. The CDR3, as DNA: TGTGCCAGCAGCTTGTGGGCTAGCGGGATCCGAGAGACCCAGTACTTC. This gives the protein CASSLWASGIRETQYF. The chain is built from TRBV5-6 and TRBJ2-5; 9 bases match TRBD2. Germline lookup yields CDR1 SGHDT and CDR2 YYEEEE. V lost 1 base to trimming and J lost 4 bases; unmatched junction nucleotides: 8. The CDR3 length is 16 residues.

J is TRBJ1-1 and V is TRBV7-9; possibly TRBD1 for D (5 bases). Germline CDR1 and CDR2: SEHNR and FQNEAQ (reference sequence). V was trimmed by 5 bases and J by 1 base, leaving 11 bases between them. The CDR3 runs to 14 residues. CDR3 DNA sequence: TGTGCCAGCAGCCGCACAGGTCCGAACACTGAAGCTTTCTTT. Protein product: CASSRTGPNTEAFF.

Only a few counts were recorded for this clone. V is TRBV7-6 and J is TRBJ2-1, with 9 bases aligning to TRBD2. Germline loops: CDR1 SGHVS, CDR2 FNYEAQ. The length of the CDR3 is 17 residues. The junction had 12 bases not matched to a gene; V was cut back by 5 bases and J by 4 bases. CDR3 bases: TGTGCCAGCAGCCTCGGAATGGCGGGAGGGGGGTACAATGAGCAGTTCTTC. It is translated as CASSLGMAGGGYNEQFF.

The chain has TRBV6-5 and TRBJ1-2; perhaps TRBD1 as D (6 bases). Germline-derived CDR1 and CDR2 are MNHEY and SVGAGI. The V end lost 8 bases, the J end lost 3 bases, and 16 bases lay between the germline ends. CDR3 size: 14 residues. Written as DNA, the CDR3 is TGTGCCAGCGTGAGCGTCCCAGGGGACTATGGCTACACCTTC. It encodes CASVSVPGDYGYTF.

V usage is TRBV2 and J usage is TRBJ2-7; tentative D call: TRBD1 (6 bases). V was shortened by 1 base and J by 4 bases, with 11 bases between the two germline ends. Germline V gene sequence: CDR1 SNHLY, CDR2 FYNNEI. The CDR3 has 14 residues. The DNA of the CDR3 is TGTGCCAGCAGTGAAGGAGGGGGTCTATACGAGCAGTACTTC. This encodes CASSEGGGLYEQYF.

The CDR3: CASSDLAGPGPHSTDTQYF. CDR3 bases: TGTGCCAGCAGTGACCTAGCGGGACCGGGGCCACATAGCACAGATACGCAGTATTTT. J is TRBJ2-3 and V is TRBV6-4, with TRBD2 matching 9 bases. The CDR3 extends over 19 amino acids. CDR1 is MRHNA and CDR2 is SNTAGT in the germline V gene. Trimming took 2 bases from V and 0 from J; bases not matched to a gene: 12.